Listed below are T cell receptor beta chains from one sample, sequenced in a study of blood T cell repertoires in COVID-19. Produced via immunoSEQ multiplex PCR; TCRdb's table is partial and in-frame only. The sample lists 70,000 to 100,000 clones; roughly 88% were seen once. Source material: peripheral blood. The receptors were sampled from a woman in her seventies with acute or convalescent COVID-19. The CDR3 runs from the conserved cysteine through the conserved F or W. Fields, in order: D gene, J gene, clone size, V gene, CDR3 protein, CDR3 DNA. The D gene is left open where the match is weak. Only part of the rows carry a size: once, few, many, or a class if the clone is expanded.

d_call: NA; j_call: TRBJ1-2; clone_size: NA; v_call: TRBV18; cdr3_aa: CASSPYTGYGYTF; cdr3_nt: TGTGCCAGCTCACCATACACAGGCTATGGCTACACCTTC
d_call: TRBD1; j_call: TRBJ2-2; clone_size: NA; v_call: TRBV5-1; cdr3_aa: CASSLQQGGGELFF; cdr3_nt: TGCGCCAGCAGCTTGCAACAGGGGGGCGGGGAGCTGTTTTTT
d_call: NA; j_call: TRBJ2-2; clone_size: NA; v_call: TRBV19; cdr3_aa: CASSITGSTGELFF; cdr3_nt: TGTGCCAGTAGTATCACAGGGAGCACCGGGGAGCTGTTTTTT
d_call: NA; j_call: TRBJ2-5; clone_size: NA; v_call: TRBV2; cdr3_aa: CASSQYKETQYF; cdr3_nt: TGTGCCAGCAGCCAGTATAAAGAGACCCAGTACTTC
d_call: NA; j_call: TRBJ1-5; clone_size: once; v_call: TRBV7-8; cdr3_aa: CASSLPEQPQHF; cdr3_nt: TGTGCCAGCAGCTTACCAGAACAGCCCCAGCATTTT
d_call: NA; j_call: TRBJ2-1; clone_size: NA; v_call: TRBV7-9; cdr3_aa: CASRLRDEQFF; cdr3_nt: TGTGCCAGCAGATTGCGGGATGAGCAGTTCTTC
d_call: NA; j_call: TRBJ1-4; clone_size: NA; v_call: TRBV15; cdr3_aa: CATSRAPGWEKLFF; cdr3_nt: TGTGCCACCAGCAGAGCGCCAGGGTGGGAAAAACTGTTTTTT
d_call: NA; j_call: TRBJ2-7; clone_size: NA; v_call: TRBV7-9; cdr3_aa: CASSPGKLAYEQYF; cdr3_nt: TGTGCCAGCAGCCCCGGGAAGCTAGCCTACGAGCAGTACTTC
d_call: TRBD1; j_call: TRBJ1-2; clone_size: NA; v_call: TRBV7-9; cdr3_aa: CASNRDRDNYGYTF; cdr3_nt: TGTGCCAGCAATAGGGACAGGGATAACTATGGCTACACCTTC
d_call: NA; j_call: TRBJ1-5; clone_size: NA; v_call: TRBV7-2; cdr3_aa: CASSSGGAANQPQHF; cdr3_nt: TGTGCCAGCAGCTCAGGAGGGGCAGCGAATCAGCCCCAGCATTTT
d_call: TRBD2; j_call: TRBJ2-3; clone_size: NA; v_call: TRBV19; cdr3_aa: CASSISSGGLDTQYF; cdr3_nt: TGTGCCAGTAGTATTTCTAGCGGGGGGCTGGATACGCAGTATTTT
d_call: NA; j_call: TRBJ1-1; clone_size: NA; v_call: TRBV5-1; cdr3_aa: CASSPLGTRNTEAFF; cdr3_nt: TGCGCCAGCAGCCCATTAGGGACAAGGAACACTGAAGCTTTCTTT
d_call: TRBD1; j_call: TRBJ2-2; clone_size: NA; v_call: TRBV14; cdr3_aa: CASSQRDRGDAGELFF; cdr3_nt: TGTGCCAGCAGCCAAAGGGACAGGGGGGACGCCGGGGAGCTGTTTTTT
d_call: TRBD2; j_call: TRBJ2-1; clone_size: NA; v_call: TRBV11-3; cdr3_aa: CASSLGVGGGKDEQFF; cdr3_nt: TGTGCCAGCAGCTTAGGTGTCGGCGGGGGAAAGGATGAGCAGTTCTTC
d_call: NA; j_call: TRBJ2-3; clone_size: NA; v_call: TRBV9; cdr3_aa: CASSTNRADTQYF; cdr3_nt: TGTGCCAGCAGCACGAACCGGGCAGATACGCAGTATTTT
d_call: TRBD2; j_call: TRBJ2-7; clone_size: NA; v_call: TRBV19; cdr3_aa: CASSRDTSGKYEQYF; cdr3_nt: TGTGCCAGTAGCAGAGATACTAGCGGGAAATACGAGCAGTACTTC
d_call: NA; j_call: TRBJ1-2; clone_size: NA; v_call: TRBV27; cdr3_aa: CASSSHREYYGYTF; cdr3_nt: TGTGCCAGCAGTTCACACAGGGAGTACTATGGCTACACCTTC
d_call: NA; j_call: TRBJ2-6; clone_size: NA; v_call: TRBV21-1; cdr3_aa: CANPTRHQQISGANVLTF; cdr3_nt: TGTGCCAACCCCACCAGACACCAACAAATCTCTGGGGCCAACGTCCTGACTTTC
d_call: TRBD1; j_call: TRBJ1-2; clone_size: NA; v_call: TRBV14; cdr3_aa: CASSQGTGIDYGYTF; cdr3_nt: TGTGCCAGCAGCCAGGGGACAGGGATTGACTATGGCTACACCTTC
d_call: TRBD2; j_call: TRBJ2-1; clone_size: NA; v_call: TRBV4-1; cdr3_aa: CASSQQRGDNEQFF; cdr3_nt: TGCGCCAGCAGCCAACAGCGGGGGGACAATGAGCAGTTCTTC
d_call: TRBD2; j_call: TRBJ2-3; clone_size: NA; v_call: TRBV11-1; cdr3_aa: CASSGLAGVTDTQYF; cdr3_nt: TGTGCCAGCAGCGGATTAGCGGGGGTCACAGATACGCAGTATTTT
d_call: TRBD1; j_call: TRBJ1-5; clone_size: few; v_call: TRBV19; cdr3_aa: CASRQGVGNQPQHF; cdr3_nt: TGTGCCAGTAGGCAGGGGGTTGGCAATCAGCCCCAGCATTTT
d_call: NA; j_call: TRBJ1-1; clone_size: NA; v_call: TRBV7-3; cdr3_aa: CASSSQLNTEAFF; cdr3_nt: TGTGCCAGCAGCTCCCAACTAAACACTGAAGCTTTCTTT
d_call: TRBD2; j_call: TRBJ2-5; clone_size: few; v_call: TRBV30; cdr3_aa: CASQGMGGETQYF; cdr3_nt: TGTGCCTCTCAGGGTATGGGAGGGGAGACCCAGTACTTC
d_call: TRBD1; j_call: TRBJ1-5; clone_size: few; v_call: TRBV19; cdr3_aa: CASSRGQLDQPQHF; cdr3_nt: TGTGCCAGTAGTAGGGGACAGTTGGATCAGCCCCAGCATTTT
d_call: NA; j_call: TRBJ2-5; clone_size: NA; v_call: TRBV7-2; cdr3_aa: CASSSSAVTQYF; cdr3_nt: TGTGCCAGCAGCTCTAGTGCCGTGACCCAGTACTTC
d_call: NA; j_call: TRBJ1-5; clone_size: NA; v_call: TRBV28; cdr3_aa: CASSGQKKSSNQPQHF; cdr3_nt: TGTGCCAGCAGTGGACAGAAGAAGAGTAGCAATCAGCCCCAGCATTTT
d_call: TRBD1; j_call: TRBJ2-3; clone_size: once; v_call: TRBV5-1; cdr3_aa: CASSLKTGMTDTQYF; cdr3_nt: TGCGCCAGCAGCTTAAAGACAGGGATGACAGATACGCAGTATTTT
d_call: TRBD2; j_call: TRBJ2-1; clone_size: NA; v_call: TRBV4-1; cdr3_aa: CASSQEGGSSSYNEQFF; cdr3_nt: TGCGCCAGCAGCCAAGAGGGCGGGAGTAGCTCCTACAATGAGCAGTTCTTC
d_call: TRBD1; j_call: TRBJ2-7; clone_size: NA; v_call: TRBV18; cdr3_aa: CASSLDRGAEQYF; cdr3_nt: TGTGCCAGCTCATTGGACAGGGGGGCCGAGCAGTACTTC
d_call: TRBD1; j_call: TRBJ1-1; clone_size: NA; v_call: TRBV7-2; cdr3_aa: CASSQQGFNTEAFF; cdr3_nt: TGTGCCAGCAGCCAACAGGGGTTCAACACTGAAGCTTTCTTT
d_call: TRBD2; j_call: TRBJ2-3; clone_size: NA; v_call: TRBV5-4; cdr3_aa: CASSLKSAGETDTQYF; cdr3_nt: TGTGCCAGCAGCTTGAAGTCGGCGGGGGAGACAGATACGCAGTATTTT
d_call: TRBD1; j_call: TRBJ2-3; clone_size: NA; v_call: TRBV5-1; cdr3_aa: CASSLGQGQLSTDTQYF; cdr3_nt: TGCGCCAGCAGCCTGGGACAGGGTCAACTGAGCACAGATACGCAGTATTTT
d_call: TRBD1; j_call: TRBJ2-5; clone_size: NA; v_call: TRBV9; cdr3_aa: CASSRTGQGKTQYF; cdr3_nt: TGTGCCAGCAGCAGGACAGGGCAGGGGAAGACCCAGTACTTC
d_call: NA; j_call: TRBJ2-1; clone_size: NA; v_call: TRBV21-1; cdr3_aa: CASRARKAGNEQFF; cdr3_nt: TGTGCCAGCAGGGCTAGAAAGGCCGGCAATGAGCAGTTCTTC
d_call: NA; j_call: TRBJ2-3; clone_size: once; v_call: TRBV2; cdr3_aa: CASSLETSSDTQYF; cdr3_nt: TGTGCCAGCAGTTTGGAGACTAGTTCAGATACGCAGTATTTT
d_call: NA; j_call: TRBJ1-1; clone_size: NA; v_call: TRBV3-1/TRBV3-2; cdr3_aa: CASSLRTATQAFF; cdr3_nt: TGTGCCAGCAGCCTCAGGACAGCAACACAAGCTTTCTTT
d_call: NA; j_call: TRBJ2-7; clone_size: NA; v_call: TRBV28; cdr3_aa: CASSLLTGTDLRRTGEQYF; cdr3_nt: TGTGCCAGCAGTTTACTTACCGGGACTGACCTAAGAAGGACGGGGGAGCAGTACTTC
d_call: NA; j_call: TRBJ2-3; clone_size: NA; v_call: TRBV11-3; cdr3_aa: CASSLQGDTQYF; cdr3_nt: TGTGCCAGCAGCTTACAGGGAGATACGCAGTATTTT
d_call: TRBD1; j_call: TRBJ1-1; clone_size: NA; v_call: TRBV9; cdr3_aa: CASSKQGGTEAFF; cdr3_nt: TGTGCCAGCAGCAAACAGGGGGGCACTGAAGCTTTCTTT
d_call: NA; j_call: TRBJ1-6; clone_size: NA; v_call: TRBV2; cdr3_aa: CASNPLGGSPLHF; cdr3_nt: TGTGCCAGCAATCCCCTAGGGGGATCACCCCTCCACTTT
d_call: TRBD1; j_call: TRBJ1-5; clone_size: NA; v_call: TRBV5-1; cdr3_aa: CASSSGTGSNQPQHF; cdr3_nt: TGCGCCAGCAGTTCCGGGACAGGAAGCAATCAGCCCCAGCATTTT